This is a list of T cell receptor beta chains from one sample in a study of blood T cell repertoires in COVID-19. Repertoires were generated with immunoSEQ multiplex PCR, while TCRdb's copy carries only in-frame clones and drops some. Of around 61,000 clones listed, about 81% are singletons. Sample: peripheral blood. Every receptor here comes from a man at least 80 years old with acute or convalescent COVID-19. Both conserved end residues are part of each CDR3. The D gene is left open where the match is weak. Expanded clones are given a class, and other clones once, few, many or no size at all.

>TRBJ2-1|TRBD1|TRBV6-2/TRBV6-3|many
TGTGCCAGCAGTACCATCAGACAGGGGGGACATGAGCAGTTCTTC
CASSTIRQGGHEQFF
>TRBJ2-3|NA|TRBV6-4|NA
TGTGCCAGCAGTGAAGGGCAGGAGGGAGATACGCAGTATTTT
CASSEGQEGDTQYF
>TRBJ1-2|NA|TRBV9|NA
TGTGCCAGCAGCGTACAGCTTGGGGGGGATTATGGCTACACCTTC
CASSVQLGGDYGYTF
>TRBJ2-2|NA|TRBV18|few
TGTGCCAGCTCACCACCAGCGGCGGGCTTGGGTACCGGGGAGCTGTTTTTT
CASSPPAAGLGTGELFF
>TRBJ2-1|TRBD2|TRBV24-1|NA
TGTGCCACCAGTGTTGGCCGTACTAGCGGGGAGCAGTTCTTC
CATSVGRTSGEQFF
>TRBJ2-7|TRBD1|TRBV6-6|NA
TGTGCCAGCAGCCCCGGGACAGGGGTGTACGAGCAGTACTTC
CASSPGTGVYEQYF
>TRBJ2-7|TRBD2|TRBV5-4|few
TGTGCCAGCAGCTTACCGGGACTAGGGGTTTACGAGCAGTACTTC
CASSLPGLGVYEQYF
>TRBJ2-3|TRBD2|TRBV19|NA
TGTGCCAGTAGTAAGGAGCGGGAGGTTGGAGATACGCAGTATTTT
CASSKEREVGDTQYF
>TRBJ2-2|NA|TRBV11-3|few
TGTGCCAGCAGCCCAGGGCAGTTTCACGGCGGGGAGCTGTTTTTT
CASSPGQFHGGELFF
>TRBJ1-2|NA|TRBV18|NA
TGTGCCAGCTCAACCCGGAACTATGGCTACACCTTC
CASSTRNYGYTF
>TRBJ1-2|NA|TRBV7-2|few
TGTGCCAGCAGCCGGACTCCTTCTAACTATGGCTACACCTTC
CASSRTPSNYGYTF
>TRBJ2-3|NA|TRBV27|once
TGTGCCAGCAGTCCTCTCACTTCTAGCACAGATACGCAGTATTTT
CASSPLTSSTDTQYF
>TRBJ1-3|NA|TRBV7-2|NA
TGTGCCAGCAGCTTATCGGTGTCTGGAAACACCATATATTTT
CASSLSVSGNTIYF
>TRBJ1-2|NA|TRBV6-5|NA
TGTGCCAGCATAGGAGTTGGCGGCTACACCTTC
CASIGVGGYTF
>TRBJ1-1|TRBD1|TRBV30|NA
TGTGCCTGGAGTGGGGACAGGGGGAACACTGAAGCTTTCTTT
CAWSGDRGNTEAFF
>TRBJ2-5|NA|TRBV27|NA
TGTGCCAGCAGTCCACGACAGACCCAAGAGACCCAGTACTTC
CASSPRQTQETQYF